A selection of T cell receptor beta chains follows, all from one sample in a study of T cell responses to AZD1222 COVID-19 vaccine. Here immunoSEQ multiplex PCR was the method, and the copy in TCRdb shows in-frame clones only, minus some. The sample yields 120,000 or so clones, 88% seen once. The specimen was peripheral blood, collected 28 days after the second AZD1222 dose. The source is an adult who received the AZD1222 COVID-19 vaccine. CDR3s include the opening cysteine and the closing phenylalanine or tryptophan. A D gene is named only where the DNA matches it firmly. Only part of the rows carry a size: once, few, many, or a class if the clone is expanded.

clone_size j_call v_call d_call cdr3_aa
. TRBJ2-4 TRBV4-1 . CASSQDSGRWDLAKNIQYF
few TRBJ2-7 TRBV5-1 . CASSLEPRAPYEQYF
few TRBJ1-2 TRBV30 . CAWSVRYGYTF
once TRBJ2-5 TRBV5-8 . CASSLGRSDQETQYF
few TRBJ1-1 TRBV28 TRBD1 CASRINTGGSTEAFF
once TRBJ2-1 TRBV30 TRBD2 CAWSKLTSENNEQFF
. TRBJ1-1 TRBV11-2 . CASSLEFRVKNTEAFF
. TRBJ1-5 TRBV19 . CASSMGEAPNQPQHF
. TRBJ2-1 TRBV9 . CASSVGRSSYNEQFF
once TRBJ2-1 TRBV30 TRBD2 CAWSVGSSGGYNEQFF
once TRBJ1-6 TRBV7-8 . CASSLALSGFRSPLHF
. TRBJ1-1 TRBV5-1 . CASSLVGAENTEAFF
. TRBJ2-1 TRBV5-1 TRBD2 CASSLAASGKSSYNEQFF
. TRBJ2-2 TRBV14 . CASSQGGAGELFF
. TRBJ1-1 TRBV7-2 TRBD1 CASSLGQGKLNTEAFF
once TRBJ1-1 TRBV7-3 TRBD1 CASSRKGQGNTEAFF
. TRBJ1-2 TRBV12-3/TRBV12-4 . CASSPTVREGYTF
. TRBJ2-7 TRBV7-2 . CASTRAAGRTYEQYF
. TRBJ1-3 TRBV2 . CASMGFGGSNTIYF
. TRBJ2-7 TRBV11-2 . CASSSGPGGYEQYF
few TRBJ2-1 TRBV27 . CASSPITVYTGSGNEQFF
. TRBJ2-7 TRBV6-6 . CASSPRGPSSYEQYF
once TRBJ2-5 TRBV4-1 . CASSQDHRWTPGQETQYF
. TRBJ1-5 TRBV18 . CASSPGRVKHF